Listed below are T cell receptor beta chains from one sample, sequenced in a study of blood T cell repertoires in COVID-19. TCRdb's copy holds only in-frame clones and misses some; the assay was immunoSEQ multiplex PCR. The sample has some 180,000 clones, roughly 90% seen once. The sample consisted of peripheral blood. These TCRs come from a man aged 45-60 years with COVID-19, enrolled during active disease. The CDR3 runs from the conserved cysteine through the conserved F or W. The D gene is left open where the match is weak. Size values are once, few and many counts, or a class for expanded clones, and some rows have none.

V gene,J gene,D gene,clone size,CDR3 protein,CDR3 DNA
TRBV11-3,TRBJ2-3,NA,NA,CASSLGNLGDTDTQYF,TGTGCCAGCAGCTTAGGAAATTTGGGAGACACAGATACGCAGTATTTT
TRBV20-1,TRBJ2-3,TRBD2,once,CSASIFLTSGNTDTQYF,TGCAGTGCTAGTATTTTTCTCACTAGCGGAAACACAGATACGCAGTATTTT
TRBV5-1,TRBJ2-7,TRBD1,once,CASSPGQGPYEQYF,TGCGCCAGCAGCCCGGGACAGGGTCCCTACGAGCAGTACTTC
TRBV4-2,TRBJ2-5,NA,NA,CASSQGQQETQYF,TGTGCCAGCAGCCAAGGACAGCAAGAGACCCAGTACTTC
TRBV5-1,TRBJ2-7,NA,NA,CASSGNIASYEQYF,TGCGCCAGCAGCGGCAACATCGCCTCCTACGAGCAGTACTTC
TRBV30,TRBJ1-2,NA,NA,CAWSAGLTYGYTF,TGTGCCTGGAGTGCGGGACTCACCTATGGCTACACCTTC
TRBV11-1,TRBJ2-1,NA,NA,CASSSLAYEQFF,TGTGCCAGCAGCTCGTTAGCGTATGAGCAGTTCTTC
TRBV19,TRBJ1-5,TRBD1,once,CASSRGQGNQPQHF,TGTGCCAGTAGTAGGGGACAGGGCAATCAGCCCCAGCATTTT
TRBV11-2,TRBJ2-5,TRBD2,NA,CASSSSGLGRGETQYF,TGTGCCAGCAGCTCCTCCGGGCTAGGGAGGGGAGAGACCCAGTACTTC
TRBV11-1,TRBJ2-3,TRBD1,NA,CASSAGQGAVDTQYF,TGTGCCAGCAGCGCAGGACAGGGGGCTGTAGATACGCAGTATTTT
TRBV5-8,TRBJ2-3,NA,NA,CASSLGGPAGLPDTQYF,TGTGCCAGCAGCTTGGGAGGTCCAGCGGGCCTCCCAGATACGCAGTATTTT
TRBV10-3,TRBJ2-7,TRBD1,few,CAISKTMGTGFEQYF,TGTGCCATCAGCAAAACAATGGGGACAGGGTTCGAGCAGTACTTC
TRBV2,TRBJ2-1,NA,NA,CASRGGYATPDNEQFF,TGTGCCAGCAGAGGAGGCTATGCTACTCCGGATAATGAGCAGTTCTTC
TRBV28,TRBJ1-1,NA,few,CASSSSHGEVEAFF,TGTGCCAGCAGTTCTAGTCACGGTGAGGTTGAAGCTTTCTTT
TRBV15,TRBJ2-2,TRBD1,NA,CATNPGTANTGELFF,TGTGCCACCAACCCCGGGACAGCGAACACCGGGGAGCTGTTTTTT
TRBV10-2,TRBJ2-1,TRBD2,NA,CASRPGERDYNEQFF,TGCGCCAGCAGGCCCGGGGAGCGGGACTACAATGAGCAGTTCTTC
TRBV3-1/TRBV3-2,TRBJ2-1,TRBD2,few,CASSQVILADNEQFF,TGTGCCAGCAGCCAAGTGATCCTAGCGGACAATGAGCAGTTCTTC
TRBV7-2,TRBJ1-2,NA,NA,CASSRPEGYGYTF,TGTGCCAGCAGCCGACCGGAGGGCTATGGCTACACCTTC
TRBV27,TRBJ1-1,NA,NA,CASSLVGVDTEAFF,TGTGCCAGCAGTTTAGTAGGGGTAGACACTGAAGCTTTCTTT
TRBV18,TRBJ1-4,NA,NA,CASSPTPRINEKLFF,TGTGCCAGCTCACCAACTCCGAGGATAAATGAAAAACTGTTTTTT
TRBV7-6,TRBJ2-2,NA,NA,CASSPNRGQNTGELFF,TGTGCCAGCAGCCCCAATCGGGGACAGAACACCGGGGAGCTGTTTTTT
TRBV2,TRBJ2-1,TRBD2,NA,CASSSRLAGVSNEQFF,TGTGCCAGCAGTAGCCGACTAGCGGGAGTGAGCAATGAGCAGTTCTTC
TRBV10-2,TRBJ2-3,TRBD2,NA,CASTSGGGRSDTQYF,TGCGCCAGCACTAGCGGGGGGGGCCGCAGCGATACGCAGTATTTT
TRBV19,TRBJ2-7,NA,NA,CASRGRTGRGLYEQYF,TGTGCCAGTAGGGGGCGGACAGGGAGGGGTCTCTACGAGCAGTACTTC
TRBV7-9,TRBJ2-7,NA,few,CASSLRGGDLEDYEQYF,TGTGCCAGCAGCTTAAGGGGGGGCGACCTAGAGGACTACGAGCAGTACTTC
TRBV9,TRBJ1-3,NA,NA,CASSVQGRGTGNTIYF,TGTGCCAGCAGCGTACAGGGCAGAGGAACTGGAAACACCATATATTTT
TRBV3-1/TRBV3-2,TRBJ1-2,NA,few,CASSQEGRGYGYTF,TGTGCCAGCAGCCAGGAGGGGCGAGGCTATGGCTACACCTTC
TRBV6-2/TRBV6-3,TRBJ1-6,NA,NA,CASSYSRDNSPLHF,TGTGCCAGCAGTTACTCTCGGGATAATTCACCCCTCCACTTT
TRBV18,TRBJ1-1,NA,NA,CASSPSTGTEAFF,TGTGCCAGCTCACCATCAACAGGCACTGAAGCTTTCTTT
TRBV5-1,TRBJ2-3,TRBD2,NA,CASSSGLAGSDTQYF,TGCGCCAGCAGCTCCGGGCTAGCGGGATCAGATACGCAGTATTTT
TRBV3-1/TRBV3-2,TRBJ1-2,TRBD1,NA,CASSQGGQTNNYGYTF,TGTGCCAGCAGCCAAGGGGGACAGACAAATAACTATGGCTACACCTTC
TRBV4-3,TRBJ2-7,NA,NA,CASSQDWGDYEQYF,TGCGCCAGCAGCCAGGATTGGGGGGACTACGAGCAGTACTTC
TRBV3-1/TRBV3-2,TRBJ2-5,TRBD2,NA,CASSQDWAGGLAEQETQYF,TGTGCCAGCAGCCAAGATTGGGCGGGGGGGCTGGCGGAGCAAGAGACCCAGTACTTC
TRBV7-6,TRBJ2-3,NA,once,CASSLVLGGTDTQYF,TGTGCCAGCAGCTTAGTACTGGGGGGAACAGATACGCAGTATTTT
TRBV18,TRBJ1-4,TRBD1,NA,CASSPLQSFRDRNEKLFF,TGTGCCAGCTCACCACTCCAGTCCTTCCGGGACAGAAATGAAAAACTGTTTTTT
TRBV19,TRBJ1-6,NA,once,CASSIGTGNSPLHF,TGTGCCAGTAGTATAGGTACAGGAAATTCACCCCTCCACTTT
TRBV3-1/TRBV3-2,TRBJ2-1,NA,NA,CASSPREVVNEQFF,TGTGCCAGCAGCCCTCGGGAAGTAGTAAATGAGCAGTTCTTC
TRBV6-5,TRBJ1-5,TRBD1,NA,CASGNDRDHQPQHF,TGTGCCAGCGGAAATGACAGGGACCATCAGCCCCAGCATTTT
TRBV11-3,TRBJ1-2,NA,NA,CASSLSPRTAGNSYGYTF,TGTGCCAGCAGCTTAAGTCCCCGTACCGCGGGAAACAGTTATGGCTACACCTTC
TRBV19,TRBJ1-2,TRBD1,NA,CASSGTGLGGYTF,TGTGCCAGTTCCGGGACAGGGTTAGGTGGCTACACCTTC
TRBV7-2,TRBJ2-1,TRBD2,once,CASSSRGGEVNEQFF,TGTGCCAGCAGCTCCCGGGGGGGCGAGGTGAATGAGCAGTTCTTC
TRBV6-1,TRBJ2-1,TRBD2,NA,CASSETPGLAGEVGQFF,TGTGCCAGCAGTGAAACCCCCGGACTAGCGGGAGAGGTGGGGCAGTTCTTC
TRBV6-2/TRBV6-3,TRBJ1-3,TRBD1,NA,CASSLRQGNSGNTIYF,TGTGCCAGCAGTCTCCGACAGGGAAACTCTGGAAACACCATATATTTT
TRBV19,TRBJ1-5,TRBD1,once,CASSSGTGGNQPQHF,TGTGCCAGTAGTTCAGGGACAGGGGGCAATCAGCCCCAGCATTTT
TRBV19,TRBJ1-1,NA,few,CASSIRSVTFGTEAFF,TGTGCCAGTAGTATAAGGTCTGTGACTTTCGGCACTGAAGCTTTCTTT
TRBV27,TRBJ2-2,NA,NA,CASSLNTGELFF,TGTGCCAGCAGTCTGAACACCGGGGAGCTGTTTTTT
TRBV5-1,TRBJ1-4,TRBD1,NA,CASSLDPQTGDGEKLFF,TGCGCCAGCAGCTTGGACCCACAAACAGGGGACGGCGAAAAACTGTTTTTT
TRBV14,TRBJ1-6,TRBD1,once,CASSQGPATGGSSPLHF,TGTGCCAGCAGCCAAGGCCCGGCGACAGGGGGGAGTTCACCCCTCCACTTT
TRBV7-2,TRBJ2-7,NA,once,CASSGPGAISYEQYF,TGTGCCAGCAGCGGCCCCGGAGCTATTTCCTACGAGCAGTACTTC
TRBV28,TRBJ1-2,TRBD1,NA,CASEQGVFANYGYTF,TGTGCCAGCGAGCAGGGGGTTTTCGCTAACTATGGCTACACCTTC
TRBV19,TRBJ1-2,NA,NA,CASSIPQGRSPGYGYTF,TGTGCCAGTAGTATTCCCCAGGGTCGAAGCCCGGGCTATGGCTACACCTTC
TRBV5-8,TRBJ1-6,NA,NA,CASSLKGDNSPLHF,TGTGCCAGCAGCTTGAAGGGGGATAATTCACCCCTCCACTTT
TRBV24-1,TRBJ2-3,NA,NA,CATSAEAATDTQYF,TGTGCCACCAGTGCCGAGGCAGCCACAGATACGCAGTATTTT
TRBV19,TRBJ2-7,TRBD2,NA,CASSSVRAGEHEQYF,TGTGCCAGTAGTTCGGTGAGAGCGGGGGAGCACGAGCAGTACTTC
TRBV19,TRBJ2-1,TRBD2,NA,CASSMLAGLNEQFF,TGTGCCAGTAGTATGTTAGCGGGACTCAATGAGCAGTTCTTC
TRBV5-5,TRBJ2-7,NA,NA,CASSLVGRSYEQYF,TGTGCCAGCAGCTTGGTTGGCAGATCCTACGAGCAGTACTTC
TRBV5-1,TRBJ1-2,TRBD1,NA,CASSPGTGYGYTF,TGCGCCAGCAGCCCCGGGACAGGCTATGGCTACACCTTC
TRBV6-6,TRBJ2-2,TRBD1,NA,CASSQTGDLATGELFF,TGTGCCAGCAGTCAGACAGGGGATTTGGCCACCGGGGAGCTGTTTTTT